These 8 T cell receptor beta chains were all obtained from the same sample, sequenced in a study of cytomegalovirus exposure and HLA in healthy donors. Both 60 Vbeta primers and 13 Jbeta primers went into the PCR. Generated by immunoSEQ multiplex PCR, the TCRdb table keeps only in-frame clones and is missing some. This sample yields roughly 100,000 clones, of which 77% are seen a single time; roughly 8.9% belongs to the top ten. Source material: PBMCs. Every receptor here comes from a male donor in good health and CMV-seropositive.

V is TRBV6-5 and J is TRBJ2-5; 8 positions agree with TRBD1. V lost 6 bases, J lost 5 bases, and 2 bases stayed unmatched. Germline V gives CDR1 MNHEY, CDR2 SVGAGI. The CDR3 totals 12 residues. CDR3: CASSRTGETQYF. In DNA form, the CDR3 reads TGTGCCAGCAGCCGGACAGGGGAGACCCAGTACTTC.

The gene calls are TRBV19 and TRBJ2-7; 10 bases map to TRBD2. This CDR3 is 16 amino acids long. V lost 4 bases, J lost 0 bases, and 6 bases stayed unmatched. Germline loops: CDR1 LNHDA, CDR2 SQIVND (reference sequence). CDR3 sequence: CASSTQRLAGSYEQYF. For the CDR3, the DNA is TGTGCCAGTAGTACCCAGCGACTAGCGGGCTCCTACGAGCAGTACTTC.

The count of this clone is one. J is TRBJ2-3 and V is TRBV10-3; D gene ambiguous. Germline CDR1 is ENHRY and CDR2 is SYGVKD. The V end lost 6 bases, the J end lost 0 bases, and 10 bases lay between the germline ends. The CDR3 extends over 14 amino acids. The CDR3 DNA reads as TGTGCCATCAGCCAAGCGTCCAGCACAGATACGCAGTATTTT. This encodes CAISQASSTDTQYF.

V is TRBV2 and J is TRBJ2-6; 7 nucleotides agree with TRBD1. This CDR3 has 15 residues. Germline CDR1 and CDR2: SNHLY and FYNNEI. V lost 7 bases and J lost 2; bases outside the gene matches: 5. The CDR3 DNA follows: TGTGCCAGCAAGACGACAGGGACTGGGGCCAACGTCCTGACTTTC. Translation: CASKTTGTGANVLTF.

The chain has TRBV29-1 and TRBJ2-5, with 9 bases lining up with TRBD2. Germline V gene lookup returns CDR1 SQVTM and CDR2 ANQGSEA. The CDR3 totals 13 residues. V lost 4 bases, J lost 6 bases, and 6 bases stayed unmatched. CDR3 DNA: TGCAGCGTTGGGGGTAGCGGGAGCCAGACCCAGTACTTC. Protein: CSVGGSGSQTQYF.

This clone was seen a handful of times. The chain uses TRBV2 and TRBJ2-1; 7 bases line up with TRBD2. Germline V gene sequence: CDR1 SNHLY, CDR2 FYNNEI. With V trimmed by 4 bases and J by 4 bases, 10 bases remained unmatched. This CDR3 region has 16 residues. The CDR3 DNA follows: TGTGCCAGCAGTGGGGATCGACTAGCAGATTACAATGAGCAGTTCTTC. As protein: CASSGDRLADYNEQFF.

This chain uses TRBV28 with TRBJ1-1; maybe TRBD1 (6 bases). The CDR3 contains 17 residues. Trimming took 5 bases from V and 2 from J, leaving 21 bases between them. Germline V lookup: CDR1 MDHEN, CDR2 SYDVKM. CDR3 DNA: TGTGCCAGCAGTGCCTGGACGGGGGGCGGGTTAAACACTGAAGCTTTCTTT. Protein product: CASSAWTGGGLNTEAFF.

V gene TRBV30 combines with J gene TRBJ2-2; 10 bases line up with TRBD2. The CDR3 is made up of 15 amino acids. V dropped 1 base and J dropped 6; count of bases not matched to a gene: 5. Per germline, CDR1 GTSNPN and CDR2 SVGIG (reference sequence). The CDR3 bases are TGTGCCTGGAGTGCAAGCGGGAGGGCCGCCGGGGAGCTGTTTTTT. This gives the protein CAWSASGRAAGELFF. Drawing the rest from reference TRBV30 and TRBJ2-2, the complete variable domain is SQTIHQWPATLVQPVGSPLSLECTVEGTSNPNLYWYRQAAGRGLQLLFYSVGIGQISSEVPQNLSASRPQDRQFILSSKKLLLSDSGFYLCAWSASGRAAGELFFGEGSRLTVL.